The rows below give T cell receptor beta chains drawn from one sample of a study of cytomegalovirus exposure and HLA in healthy donors. The table came from immunoSEQ multiplex PCR; TCRdb's copy has only in-frame clones and leaves some out. The repertoire table contains some 110,000 clones. Sequencing input: PBMCs. Receptor source: a man aged 30 to 39 in good health and CMV-seronegative. Both conserved end residues are part of each CDR3. A D gene is named only where the DNA matches it firmly.

V gene: TRBV7-2
J gene: TRBJ2-7
D gene: TRBD2
CDR3 DNA: TGTGCCAGCAGCTTAGAAAATAGCGGGGGTTACGAGCAGTACTTC
CDR3 protein: CASSLENSGGYEQYF

V gene: TRBV5-1
J gene: TRBJ1-4
D gene: -
CDR3 DNA: TGCGCCAGCAGCCCCACAGGGTCGGCTAATGAAAAACTGTTTTTT
CDR3 protein: CASSPTGSANEKLFF

V gene: TRBV5-1
J gene: TRBJ1-1
D gene: -
CDR3 DNA: TGCGCCAGCAGCTTGGGGGGCGTGAGCACTGAAGCTTTCTTT
CDR3 protein: CASSLGGVSTEAFF

V gene: TRBV28
J gene: TRBJ2-7
D gene: -
CDR3 DNA: TGTGCCAGCAGCTCAACCCCGGCAGGCACCTACGAGCAGTACTTC
CDR3 protein: CASSSTPAGTYEQYF

V gene: TRBV5-1
J gene: TRBJ1-6
D gene: TRBD1
CDR3 DNA: TGCGCCAGCAGCCCAGGACAGGGGGCGCGTCGGAATTCACCCCTCCACTTT
CDR3 protein: CASSPGQGARRNSPLHF

V gene: TRBV9
J gene: TRBJ1-2
D gene: TRBD1
CDR3 DNA: TGTGCCAGCAGCGCAAATGACAGGGTTTATGGCTACACCTTC
CDR3 protein: CASSANDRVYGYTF

V gene: TRBV5-1
J gene: TRBJ1-3
D gene: -
CDR3 DNA: TGCGCCAGCAGCTCCTCTACAGGGTATGGTGGAAACACCATATATTTT
CDR3 protein: CASSSSTGYGGNTIYF

V gene: TRBV11-2
J gene: TRBJ2-3
D gene: TRBD1
CDR3 DNA: TGTGCCAGCAGCTCCCTACAGGGGGCCGTAGATACGCAGTATTTT
CDR3 protein: CASSSLQGAVDTQYF

V gene: TRBV6-5
J gene: TRBJ1-2
D gene: -
CDR3 DNA: TGTGCCAGCAGCCGGGGACTTCCTGGTGGCTACACCTTC
CDR3 protein: CASSRGLPGGYTF

V gene: TRBV5-4
J gene: TRBJ2-2
D gene: TRBD1
CDR3 DNA: TGTGCCAGCAGCCTCCGACAGGGCCCCACCGGGGAGCTGTTTTTT
CDR3 protein: CASSLRQGPTGELFF

V gene: TRBV29-1
J gene: TRBJ2-7
D gene: TRBD1
CDR3 DNA: TGCAGCGTTGAACCGGGACAGGGAAGAAACGAGCAGTACTTC
CDR3 protein: CSVEPGQGRNEQYF

V gene: TRBV2
J gene: TRBJ1-4
D gene: -
CDR3 DNA: TGTGCCAGCGGCAACCGGGGGGCAAAACTGTTTTTT
CDR3 protein: CASGNRGAKLFF

V gene: TRBV28
J gene: TRBJ1-2
D gene: -
CDR3 DNA: TGTGCCAGCAGTTTAGCGGACAGCCTTACCTATGGCTACACCTTC
CDR3 protein: CASSLADSLTYGYTF

V gene: TRBV6-5
J gene: TRBJ2-1
D gene: TRBD2
CDR3 DNA: TGTGCCAGCAGACTAGCGGGGCCTCTCAATGAGCAGTTCTTC
CDR3 protein: CASRLAGPLNEQFF